The 9 T cell receptor beta chains below come from one sample, sequenced in a study of T cell clonality in common variable immunodeficiency. The table came from immunoSEQ multiplex PCR; TCRdb's copy has only in-frame clones and leaves some out. The data show 40,000 to 45,000 clones, with none appearing a single time. The sample was peripheral blood mononuclear cells. All receptors come from a person between 18 and 75 years old in good health.

The table lists this clone with many counts. The CDR3 end falls 3 residues outside the read, so it is completed with the germline J gene. The chain recombines TRBV2 with TRBJ2-2; possible D gene TRBD1, 6 bases. The CDR3 runs 15 residues. CDR1 and CDR2 (germline): SNHLY, FYNNEI. V dropped 5 bases and J dropped 4 bases, with 14 bases sitting between them. The CDR3 loop reads CASSTRDTLTGELFF. The covered CDR3 bases are TGTGCCAGCAGTACCCGGGACACTCTCACCGGGGAG.

There are many counts of this clone. The read falls 3 residues short of the CDR3 end, and the missing part is taken from the germline J gene. This chain joins TRBV7-6 and TRBJ2-5; D is possibly TRBD1 (6 bases). The V and J ends lost 1 base and 1 base respectively, with 10 bases between them. The CDR3 covers 15 residues. CDR1 is SGHVS and CDR2 is FNYEAQ in the germline V gene. CDR3 loop: CASSLGQGLQETQYF. CDR3 DNA, as far as it was read: TGTGCCAGCAGCTTAGGGCAGGGGCTCCAAGAGACC.

The sample holds many counts of this clone. The CDR3 end lies 3 residues beyond the end of the read and is filled in from the germline J gene. The chain recombines TRBV18 with TRBJ2-6; no definite D call. The CDR3 has 15 residues. Per the germline V gene, CDR1 is KGHSH and CDR2 is LQKENI. V was cut by 1 base and J by 0 bases, with 4 bases left in between. CDR3 residues: CASSPLSSGANVLTF. The CDR3 bases that were read are TGTGCCAGCTCACCACTTAGCTCTGGGGCCAACGTC.

This clone has at least ten counts. The read ends 3 residues shy of where the CDR3 ends; the end is completed using the germline J gene. This chain links TRBV20-1 with TRBJ2-1; 7 nucleotides match TRBD2. The J segment lost 0 bases and the V segment lost 7 bases, leaving 12 bases of the junction unmatched. The CDR3 contains 16 residues. CDR1 DFQATT and CDR2 SNEGSKA come from the germline V gene (reference sequence). The sequenced CDR3 bases are TGCAGTGTCTACCTAGCGGAGTCGAGCTCCTACAATGAG. The encoded protein is CSVYLAESSSYNE. The complete CDR3 sequence is CSVYLAESSSYNEQFF.

This clone was detected many times. From the germline J gene comes the end of the CDR3, since the read stops 3 residues before it. This chain connects TRBV2 to TRBJ1-2; no clear D. The CDR3 sequence is 13 residues long. Germline CDR1 reads SNHLY; CDR2 reads FYNNEI. V gave up 2 bases and J gave up 4 bases, with 8 bases separating them. The covered CDR3 bases are TGTGCCAGCAGTGAATTAGGGTTCTATGGC. Its translation: CASSELGFYG. The whole CDR3 region reads CASSELGFYGYTF. The variable domain in full, completed from reference TRBV2 and TRBJ1-2, reads EPEVTQTPSHQVTQMGQEVILRCVPISNHLYFYWYRQILGQKVEFLVSFYNNEISEKSEIFDDQFSVERPDGSNFTLKIRSTKLEDSAMYFCASSELGFYGYTFGSGTRLTVV.

To note about this clone: The observed sequence ends 3 residues before the CDR3 terminus, with the missing tail filled in from the germline J gene. This chain joins TRBV2 and TRBJ2-3; TRBD2 might be the D (5 bases). The CDR3 totals 15 residues. Germline CDR1 SNHLY, CDR2 FYNNEI. V lost 2 bases to trimming and J lost 0 bases, with 9 bases between them. CDR3 residues: CASSERLASTDTQYF. The sequenced CDR3 bases are TGTGCCAGCAGTGAACGGCTAGCTAGCACAGATACG.

The sample holds many counts of this clone. The read is 3 residues too short to cover the CDR3 end, so that end is filled in from the germline J gene. The genes are TRBV19 and TRBJ1-4; 7 bases align to TRBD1. V lost 4 bases and J lost 7; bases outside the gene matches: 9. Germline V gene data show CDR1 as LNHDA and CDR2 as SQIVND (reference sequence). This CDR3 has 15 residues. Incomplete CDR3 DNA: TGTGCCAGTAGTACCCCGACAGGGCGGAGTGAAAAA. It encodes CASSTPTGRSEK. The full CDR3 protein reads CASSTPTGRSEKLFF.

This clone was seen ten or more times. The read is 3 residues too short to cover the CDR3 end, so that end is filled in from the germline J gene. This chain uses TRBV10-3 with TRBJ2-6; D perhaps matches TRBD2 (6 bases). V was trimmed by 0 bases and J by 0 bases, leaving 6 bases between them. The CDR3 contains 16 residues. Germline assignment: CDR1 ENHRY and CDR2 SYGVKD. CDR3 sequence reads: CAISESGGSGANVLTF. The sequenced CDR3 bases are TGTGCCATCAGTGAGTCGGGGGGCTCTGGGGCCAACGTC.

There are many counts of this clone. The sequenced fragment ends 3 residues before the CDR3 boundary, so the rest is inferred from the germline J gene. The V gene is TRBV2, the J gene TRBJ1-1; a possible D gene is TRBD1 (5 bases). The CDR3 has 13 amino acids. V shed 7 bases and J shed 4 bases, with 13 bases lying between them. Germline lookup yields CDR1 SNHLY and CDR2 FYNNEI. CDR3 DNA, as far as it was read: TGTGCCAGCACCTCCGGGGGGGGCACTGAA. Its protein is CASTSGGGTE. The whole CDR3 sequence is CASTSGGGTEAFF. The full variable domain, rest sourced from reference TRBV2 and TRBJ1-1, is EPEVTQTPSHQVTQMGQEVILRCVPISNHLYFYWYRQILGQKVEFLVSFYNNEISEKSEIFDDQFSVERPDGSNFTLKIRSTKLEDSAMYFCASTSGGGTEAFFGQGTRLTVV.